The present T cell receptor beta chain was sequenced within a study of tumor and adjacent non-tumor tissue in lung cancer. The library came from three nested PCR rounds adapted from ARM-PCR protocols. TCRdb re-derived calls from the multiplex PCR reads in MiXCR, one entry per CDR3 protein. The repertoire has fewer than 75,000 distinct CDR3 sequences, under 80% of them found once; the top ten carry 45%. The CDR3 is 14 residues long. Germline V gene sequence: CDR1 MNHEY, CDR2 SVGEGT. Remarks on this clonotype: A junction end diverges from the germline sequence, so it may reflect a read error.

RNA was extracted from bulk tissue without any cell sorting. Distant lung tissue was collected more than 3 cm away from the tumor edge. The rearrangement links TRBV6-2 or TRBV6-3 to TRBJ2-5; 8 bases line up with TRBD2. This sequence originates from a man aged 55 to 70 with non-small cell lung cancer. Sequencing used distant non-tumor lung tissue. CDR3 DNA: TGTGTCAGCAACCAGCGGGAGTGGTCAGAGACCCAGTACTTC. Translating gives CVSNQREWSETQYF.